This TCR beta chain was profiled in a study of regulatory T cells in long-lasting Graves disease. Study results and caveats: New patients shared approximately 930 public clonotypes, fewer than the approximately 2,500 shared by persistent patients.

Time point described: newly diagnosed GD, antithyroid drugs for less than 3 months. TCR sequences were obtained from RNA taken from PBMCs. Patients met American Thyroid Association criteria for Graves' disease. Library construction for TCR beta used iRepertoire HTBI primers and Arm-PCR of CDR3 regions. Via MiXCR, TCRdb re-called the multiplex PCR reads, giving one row per CDR3 protein. The data hold some 500,000 distinct CDR3 sequences, with 15% to 20% observed a single time. In its sample, this clonotype was seen many times. What it recognizes is unknown. The sample was also linked to a second study, of T cells in Graves' hyperthyroidism and ophthalmopathy. From that paper: The study based diagnoses on clinical symptoms, serum thyroxine and TRAb, thyroid ultrasound and orbital computed tomography.

This TCR was sampled from a woman aged 35 to 60 with Graves disease. The input for sequencing was peripheral blood mononuclear cells (PBMCs), taken at new diagnosis, from a patient treated with antithyroid drugs.

The CDR3 region is CAIREAGGSETQYF. The CDR3, as DNA: TGTGCCATCAGGGAAGCGGGGGGGAGTGAGACCCAGTACTTC. The chain joins TRBV10-3 to TRBJ2-5; 10 bases are a match to TRBD2. Germline V gene sequence: CDR1 ENHRY, CDR2 SYGVKD. The J segment lost 5 bases and the V segment lost 6 bases, leaving 6 bases of the junction unmatched. This CDR3 comprises 14 residues.